In this sample, the clone carrying this TCR beta chain turned up a few times. TCRdb reprocessed the 5' RACE reads via MiXCR and lists one record per CDR3 protein. Of about 430,000 distinct CDR3 sequences listed, 20% to 25% were seen once; the top ten hold about 8.7%. The data were obtained in a study of T-cell memory formation after mild COVID-19. The CDR3 is made up of 16 amino acids. J lost 5 bases, V lost 6 bases, and 7 bases had no gene match. The sequencing sample was made of PBMCs or a T cell subset sorted from them (not recorded which). The clonotype comes from an adult woman who had mild COVID-19 (a few samples of this study predate the infection). Cell type and time point are not known. The chain uses TRBV12-3 or TRBV12-4 and TRBJ2-7, with 16 bases that match TRBD2. CDR3: CASRPGLAGGVHEQYF. The CDR3 DNA is TGTGCCAGCAGACCGGGACTAGCGGGAGGGGTACACGAGCAGTACTTC.